Below are 13 T cell receptor beta chains sequenced from a single sample in a study of Ad26.COV2.S vaccination and SARS-CoV-2 variants. Treatment meaning: roughly 20 received Ad26.COV2.S at low or high dose, single or two shots; 5 received placebo; per-sample allocation not given. The study sampled participants on day 63 after the first vaccine or placebo injection. TCRdb's copy holds only in-frame clones and misses some; the assay was immunoSEQ multiplex PCR. The data hold about 350,000 clones, with around nine tenths observed a single time. Sequenced material: peripheral blood, taken in a trial of Ad26.COV2.S vaccine versus placebo. Receptor source: a person between 18 and 65 years old who received the Ad26.COV2.S COVID-19 vaccine or a placebo.

The chain links TRBV7-2 to TRBJ2-1; no reliable D call. There are 12 residues in the CDR3. The germline V and J ends were trimmed by 5 bases and 8 bases, with 10 bases remaining between them. Germline CDR1 and CDR2: SGHTA and FQGNSA. The CDR3 DNA reads TGTGCCAGCAGCCCCCGCCTGGATGAGCAGTTCTTC. As protein: CASSPRLDEQFF.

Only one count was recorded for this clone. The DNA of the CDR3 is TGTGCCAGTAGTATAGGGGGTGTTGACACCGGGGAGCTGTTTTTT. It encodes CASSIGGVDTGELFF. This chain uses TRBV19 with TRBJ2-2; D uncertain. CDR3 length: 15 amino acids. V was cut by 1 base and J by 3 bases, with 9 bases left in between. Germline loops: CDR1 LNHDA, CDR2 SQIVND (reference sequence).

The chain has TRBV7-9 and TRBJ1-6; TRBD1 agrees at 8 bases. CDR3 length: 14 amino acids. The germline V gene has CDR1 SEHNR and CDR2 FQNEAQ (reference sequence). V shed 6 bases and J 14 bases; nucleotides not matched to a gene: 12. CDR3 amino acids: CASSQTGGRGTLHF. CDR3 DNA: TGTGCCAGCAGTCAAACAGGGGGGAGAGGAACCCTCCACTTT.

The chain joins TRBV7-2 to TRBJ2-1, with 10 bases that match TRBD2. Germline lookup yields CDR1 SGHTA and CDR2 FQGNSA. The CDR3 spans 12 residues. Trimming cost V 5 bases and J 10 bases; bases outside gene matches: 2. The CDR3 is CASSPGLAEQFF. DNA for the CDR3: TGTGCCAGCAGCCCGGGACTAGCGGAGCAGTTCTTC.

V usage is TRBV24-1 and J usage is TRBJ2-2, with D possibly called TRBD1 or TRBD2 (5 bases each). The CDR3 extends over 13 amino acids. Germline V gene sequence: CDR1 KGHDR, CDR2 SFDVKD. V was clipped by 2 bases and J by 5 bases, with 5 bases between them. CDR3 residues: CATSDWGTGELFF. In nucleotides, the CDR3 is TGTGCCACCAGTGATTGGGGGACCGGGGAGCTGTTTTTT.

The chain couples TRBV18 to TRBJ2-1, with TRBD1 identical over 11 bases. The CDR3 has 18 amino acids. V dropped 0 bases and J dropped 1; count of bases not matched to a gene: 5. Germline V gene lookup returns CDR1 KGHSH and CDR2 LQKENI. The CDR3 spells CASSPPWGTGGSYNEQFF. DNA for the CDR3: TGTGCCAGCTCACCACCGTGGGGGACAGGGGGATCCTACAATGAGCAGTTCTTC. Using reference TRBV18 and TRBJ2-1 for the parts outside the CDR3, the full variable domain is NAGVMQNPRHLVRRRGQEARLRCSPMKGHSHVYWYRQLPEEGLKFMVYLQKENIIDESGMPKERFSAEFPKEGPSILRIQQVVRGDSAAYFCASSPPWGTGGSYNEQFFGPGTRLTVL.

In its sample, this clone was seen a few times. The rearrangement uses TRBV4-3 and TRBJ2-7, with D possibly TRBD2 on 7 matching bases. Germline V gene sequence: CDR1 LGHNA, CDR2 YSLEER. The CDR3 is 15 residues long. V lost 3 bases, J lost 4 bases, and 16 bases lay in between. The CDR3: CASSHRDTGGYEQYF. CDR3 DNA sequence: TGCGCCAGCAGCCATCGGGACACCGGGGGGTACGAGCAGTACTTC.

This CDR3 is CSASLVSDEQFF. The CDR3 bases are TGCAGTGCTAGTTTAGTGTCCGATGAGCAGTTCTTC. The chain is built from TRBV20-1 and TRBJ2-1; D ambiguous. The CDR3 has 12 amino acids. Trimming removed 3 bases from V and 8 bases from J, with 11 bases in between. Germline lookup yields CDR1 DFQATT and CDR2 SNEGSKA (reference sequence).

This clone was detected only once. The chain uses TRBV27 and TRBJ2-7; 7 nucleotides agree with TRBD2. J lost 3 bases, V lost 6 bases, and 5 bases had no gene match. The CDR3 has 13 residues. Looked up from germline, CDR1 is MNHEY and CDR2 is SMNVEV (reference sequence). The CDR3 spells CASSPGRIYEQYF. DNA for the CDR3: TGTGCCAGCAGCCCCGGGAGGATCTACGAGCAGTACTTC.

The chain is built from TRBV27 and TRBJ1-1; D is ambiguous. CDR3 length equals 15 residues. The V gene's germline CDR1 is MNHEY and CDR2 SMNVEV (reference sequence). With 7 bases removed from V and 2 bases from J, the gap between germline ends came to 17 bases. CDR3 amino acids: CASKIARATNTEAFF. The CDR3 bases are TGTGCCAGCAAAATAGCGAGGGCCACTAACACTGAAGCTTTCTTT.

This chain uses TRBV30 with TRBJ1-1; 7 bases are shared with TRBD1. The CDR3 sequence is 11 residues long. Germline V gene sequence: CDR1 GTSNPN, CDR2 SVGIG (reference sequence). V shed 4 bases, J shed 11 bases, and the junction held 7 bases outside the gene matches. The CDR3 DNA is TGTGCCTGGACTCAGGGGGGGTGGGCTTTCTTT. This sequence encodes CAWTQGGWAFF.

The rearrangement joins TRBV5-4 to TRBJ2-7, with 10 positions matching TRBD1. CDR1 SGHNT and CDR2 YYREEE come from the germline V gene (reference sequence). This CDR3 is 14 amino acids long. V dropped 3 bases and J dropped 3; count of bases not matched to a gene: 3. The CDR3 here is CASSSGTGVYEQYF. The DNA for the CDR3 is TGTGCCAGCAGCTCCGGGACAGGGGTCTACGAGCAGTACTTC.

The chain has TRBV6-5 and TRBJ1-5; D remains unclear. Trimming left V 5 bases short and J 2 bases short, with 13 bases between. The CDR3 runs 15 residues. CDR1 and CDR2 from the germline V gene are MNHEY and SVGAGI. Here the CDR3 reads CASSTSGSGNQPQHF. CDR3 sequence (DNA): TGTGCCAGCAGTACCTCAGGTAGTGGCAATCAGCCCCAGCATTTT.